The TCR beta chain under discussion was sequenced for a study of low-dose radiotherapy and immunotherapy resistance in tumors. About the study: Dosing of intravenous cyclophosphamide at 200 mg/m2 occurred every two weeks and took place one day prior to radiation and immunotherapy.

Time point reported: before trial treatment. First-strand cDNA relied on TRAV- and TRBV-specific primers spanning alpha and beta chains. Over 20 PCR cycles, TCRs were amplified from a constant-region primer and V-primer adapter. TCRdb redid the calling of the reads with MiXCR, one entry per CDR3 protein. Of around 76,000 distinct CDR3 sequences listed, more than 25% are singletons. Germline CDR1 reads MNHEY; CDR2 reads SVGEGT. Trimming took off 2 bases at V and 4 bases at J, with 21 bases between the two ends. This CDR3 is 19 amino acids long. This clonotype has ten or more counts. The chain has TRBV6-2 or TRBV6-3 and TRBJ2-6; possible D gene TRBD2, 6 bases. The origin of this receptor is a female donor with ovarian cancer. The specimen was PBMCs, collected before treatment. The CDR3, as DNA: TGTGCCAGCAGTTACGAAATGGGACTGGGCGGGTTCGGGGCCAACGTCCTGACTTTC. It specifies CASSYEMGLGGFGANVLTF.